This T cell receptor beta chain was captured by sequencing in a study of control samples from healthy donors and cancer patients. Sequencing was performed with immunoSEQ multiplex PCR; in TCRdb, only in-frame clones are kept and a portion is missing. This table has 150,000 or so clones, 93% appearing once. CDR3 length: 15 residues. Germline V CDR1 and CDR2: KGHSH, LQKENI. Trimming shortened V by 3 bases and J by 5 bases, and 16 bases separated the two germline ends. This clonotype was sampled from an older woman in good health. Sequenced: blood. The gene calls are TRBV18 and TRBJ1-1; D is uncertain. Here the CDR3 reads CASSPTLGRETEAFF. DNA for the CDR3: TGTGCCAGCTCACCCACCCTTGGACGTGAGACTGAAGCTTTCTTT.